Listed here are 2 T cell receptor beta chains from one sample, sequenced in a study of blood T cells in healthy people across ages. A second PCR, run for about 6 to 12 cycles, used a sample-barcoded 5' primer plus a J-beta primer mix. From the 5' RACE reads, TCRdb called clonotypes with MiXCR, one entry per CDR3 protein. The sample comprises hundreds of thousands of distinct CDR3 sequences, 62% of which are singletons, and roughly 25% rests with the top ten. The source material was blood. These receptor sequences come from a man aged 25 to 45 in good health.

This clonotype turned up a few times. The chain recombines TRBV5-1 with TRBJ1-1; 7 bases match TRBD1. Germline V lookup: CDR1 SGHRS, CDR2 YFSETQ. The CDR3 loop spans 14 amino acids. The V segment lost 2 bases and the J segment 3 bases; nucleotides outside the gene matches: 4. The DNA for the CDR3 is TGCGCCAGCAGCTTCCGGCAGGGGGACACTGAAGCTTTCTTT. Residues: CASSFRQGDTEAFF.

In DNA form, the CDR3 reads TGTGCCAGCAGTCTACACCGACAGGGGGTCAAGTCTGGGGCCAACGTCCTGACTTTC. It yields the protein CASSLHRQGVKSGANVLTF. The chain employs TRBV12-3 or TRBV12-4 and TRBJ2-6; the match to TRBD1 covers 9 bases. V shed 5 bases, J shed 1 base, and the junction held 12 bases outside the gene matches. The CDR3 sequence is 19 residues long.